A selection of T cell receptor beta chains follows, all from one sample in a study of T-cell memory formation after mild COVID-19. TCRdb re-called the 5' RACE reads with MiXCR, one entry per CDR3 protein. The data contain roughly 380,000 distinct CDR3 sequences, 25% to 30% of them singletons. The sample consisted of PBMCs or a T cell subset sorted from them (not recorded which). The receptors derive from an adult woman who had mild COVID-19 (a few samples of this study predate the infection). Cell type and time point are not known. Both conserved end residues are part of each CDR3. A D gene is named only where the DNA matches it firmly. Not all rows give a size; the values are once, few, many and, for expanded clones, a class.

cdr3_nt | cdr3_aa | d_call | j_call | v_call | clone_size | cdr3_length
TGTGCCAGCAGCCAAGATAGACTAGCGGGGGTCTCCTACAATGAGCAGTTCTTC | CASSQDRLAGVSYNEQFF | TRBD2 | TRBJ2-1 | TRBV3-1 | once | 18
TGCAGTGCTAGGTGGGGAATCAGTTACGAGCAGTACTTC | CSARWGISYEQYF | . | TRBJ2-7 | TRBV20-1 | few | 13
TGTGCCAGCAGCAACCCGGGGGACGGCAACTCCTACGAGCAGTACTTC | CASSNPGDGNSYEQYF | . | TRBJ2-7 | TRBV5-4 | few | 16
TGTGCCAGCAGAATGACTGGGGTTGTATCCTACAATGAGCAGTTCTTC | CASRMTGVVSYNEQFF | . | TRBJ2-1 | TRBV12-3/TRBV12-4 | . | 16
TGTGCCACCATGACGGGCGGCGTCTACACCTTC | CATMTGGVYTF | . | TRBJ1-2 | TRBV24-1 | few | 11
TGTGCCAGCAGTTTTGGGTCGGGGACAGTATACAATGAGCAGTTCTTC | CASSFGSGTVYNEQFF | TRBD1 | TRBJ2-1 | TRBV12-3/TRBV12-4 | many | 16
TGTGCCAGCAGCTTGGGACCACTCCAAGAGACCCAGTACTTC | CASSLGPLQETQYF | . | TRBJ2-5 | TRBV7-9 | . | 14
TGTGCCAGCAGGGAGGACACTATGAACACTGAAGCTTTCTTT | CASREDTMNTEAFF | . | TRBJ1-1 | TRBV2 | . | 14
TGCAGCGCAGCGACAGGTTCCTACGAGCAGTACTTC | CSAATGSYEQYF | . | TRBJ2-7 | TRBV29-1 | few | 12
TGCAGCGTCACGGACAGATCCACAGATACGCAGTATTTT | CSVTDRSTDTQYF | . | TRBJ2-3 | TRBV29-1 | . | 13
TGCGCCAGCAGCGGTATTGGCGGGGGGGTCACAGATACGCAGTATTTT | CASSGIGGGVTDTQYF | TRBD2 | TRBJ2-3 | TRBV5-1 | . | 16
TGCAGTGCTAGAGATCAAGTCGGGGCTAGCGGCCTAACCCAGTACTTC | CSARDQVGASGLTQYF | TRBD2 | TRBJ2-5 | TRBV20-1 | . | 16
TGCAGCGTTGACGCGGACAGCCTCTATGGCTACACCTTC | CSVDADSLYGYTF | . | TRBJ1-2 | TRBV29-1 | few | 13
TGTGCCACCAGTGATGTCAGGGGTTTCTACAATGAGCAGTTCTTC | CATSDVRGFYNEQFF | . | TRBJ2-1 | TRBV24-1 | . | 15
TGCGCCAGCAGCACCCTAAGGGGAGTGGGGGGCTACACCTTC | CASSTLRGVGGYTF | . | TRBJ1-2 | TRBV4-3 | . | 14
TGCAGTGCTAGAAAGGACAGGGCGGTTCAGCCCCAGCATTTT | CSARKDRAVQPQHF | TRBD1 | TRBJ1-5 | TRBV20-1 | few | 14
TGTGCCAGCAGCTTGGGTGGGGTGACCCAGTACTTC | CASSLGGVTQYF | . | TRBJ2-5 | TRBV7-2 | . | 12
TGTGCCAGTAGTGTAAGGTCAGCGTTCGGGACTCCCAATGAGCAGTTCTTC | CASSVRSAFGTPNEQFF | . | TRBJ2-1 | TRBV19 | . | 17
TGTGCCAGCAGCCTAAGGACCCAAAAACGGGCCGAGCAGTACTTC | CASSLRTQKRAEQYF | . | TRBJ2-7 | TRBV7-7 | few | 15
TGTGCCAGCTCAGTTCTAGCGGGAGGGCCCGGCGAAGAGACCCAGTACTTC | CASSVLAGGPGEETQYF | TRBD2 | TRBJ2-5 | TRBV18 | . | 17
TGTGCCAGCAGTCCCGGGGGCTCGAGCATATATTTT | CASSPGGSSIYF | . | TRBJ1-3 | TRBV12-3/TRBV12-4 | once | 12
TGTGCCAGCAGTGACCCCGGGACCGCGGGGGAGACCCAGTACTTC | CASSDPGTAGETQYF | . | TRBJ2-5 | TRBV2 | once | 15
TGTGCCACCAGTGACTCCGGGACAGGGTGGATCTACGAGCAGTACTTC | CATSDSGTGWIYEQYF | TRBD1 | TRBJ2-7 | TRBV24-1 | few | 16
TGTGCCAGCAGCCCAGCGACAGCTTACAATGAGCAGTTCTTC | CASSPATAYNEQFF | . | TRBJ2-1 | TRBV5-5 | few | 14
TGCGCCAGCAGCTGGGACAGATCGAACACCGGGGAGCTGTTTTTT | CASSWDRSNTGELFF | TRBD1 | TRBJ2-2 | TRBV5-1 | few | 15
TGTGCCAGCAGCGGGGCTCAAGAGACCCAGTACTTC | CASSGAQETQYF | . | TRBJ2-5 | TRBV13 | . | 12